The present T cell receptor beta chain was sequenced within a study of cytomegalovirus exposure and HLA in healthy donors. With 5 bases removed from V and 5 bases from J, the gap between germline ends came to 15 bases. This CDR3 comprises 14 residues. Germline CDR1 SGHVS, CDR2 FNYEAQ. A remark on this clone: What it recognizes is unknown.

Whole-study results and caveats: Productive rates of about 87% or about 30% were seen for most TCR beta V segments in an earlier analysis.

The PCR made use of 60 Vbeta and 13 Jbeta primers. Repertoires were generated with immunoSEQ multiplex PCR, while TCRdb's copy carries only in-frame clones and drops some. The top ten clones hold 4% to 5.5% of a sample with under 95,000 clones, about three quarters of them seen once. The sequenced sample consisted of PBMCs. V gene TRBV7-6 combines with J gene TRBJ2-5; D may be TRBD2 (5 bases). This clonotype originated in a man aged 30 to 39 in good health and CMV-seropositive. The CDR3 is CASSPGLSRETQYF. The CDR3 bases are TGTGCCAGCAGCCCTGGACTTAGTAGGGAGACCCAGTACTTC.